This T cell receptor beta chain emerged from a study of blood T cell repertoires in COVID-19. Study context: Samples representing acute and convalescent COVID-19 were sourced from the United States, Italy and Spain. Sample material is recorded as cDNA or gDNA derived from T cells, B-cell-depleted T cells, or PBMCs.

In the authors' workflow: Scientists estimated how many nucleated cells there were by amplifying reference gene primers. Clones were read by immunoSEQ multiplex PCR, and TCRdb kept only the in-frame ones, dropping some. From that table come the V and J calls and clone size; the DNA was used to work out D and trimming. The table includes about 120,000 clones, approximately 85% detected once. The CDR3 has 15 amino acids. Trimming left V 0 bases short and J 7 bases short, with 16 bases between. Germline V gives CDR1 SGHDT, CDR2 YYEEEE. This chain joins TRBV5-6 and TRBJ2-5; tentatively, D is TRBD2 (5 bases). Material: peripheral blood. This TCR was recovered from a man in his forties with acute or convalescent COVID-19. This CDR3 reads CASSLVTEGFGTQYF. CDR3 nucleotides: TGTGCCAGCAGCTTGGTTACAGAGGGCTTTGGGACCCAGTACTTC.